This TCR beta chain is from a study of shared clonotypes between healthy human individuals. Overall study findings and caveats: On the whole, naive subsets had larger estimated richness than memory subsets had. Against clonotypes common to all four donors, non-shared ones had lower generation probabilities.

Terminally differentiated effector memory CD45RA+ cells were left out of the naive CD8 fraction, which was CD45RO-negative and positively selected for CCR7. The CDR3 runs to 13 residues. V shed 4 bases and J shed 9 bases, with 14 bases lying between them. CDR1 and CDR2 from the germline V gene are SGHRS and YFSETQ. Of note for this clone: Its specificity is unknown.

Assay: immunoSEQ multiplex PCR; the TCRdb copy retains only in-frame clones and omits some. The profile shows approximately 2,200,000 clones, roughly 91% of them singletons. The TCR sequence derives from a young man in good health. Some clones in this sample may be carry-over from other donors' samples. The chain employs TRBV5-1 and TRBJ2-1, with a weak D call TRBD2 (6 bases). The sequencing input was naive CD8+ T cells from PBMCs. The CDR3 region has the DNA TGCGCCAGCAGCACCCCCACTAGCATTGAGCAGTTCTTC. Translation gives CASSTPTSIEQFF. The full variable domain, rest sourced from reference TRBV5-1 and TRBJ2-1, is KAGVTQTPRYLIKTRGQQVTLSCSPISGHRSVSWYQQTPGQGLQFLFEYFSETQRNKGNFPGRFSGRQFSNSRSEMNVSTLELGDSALYLCASSTPTSIEQFFGPGTRLTVL.